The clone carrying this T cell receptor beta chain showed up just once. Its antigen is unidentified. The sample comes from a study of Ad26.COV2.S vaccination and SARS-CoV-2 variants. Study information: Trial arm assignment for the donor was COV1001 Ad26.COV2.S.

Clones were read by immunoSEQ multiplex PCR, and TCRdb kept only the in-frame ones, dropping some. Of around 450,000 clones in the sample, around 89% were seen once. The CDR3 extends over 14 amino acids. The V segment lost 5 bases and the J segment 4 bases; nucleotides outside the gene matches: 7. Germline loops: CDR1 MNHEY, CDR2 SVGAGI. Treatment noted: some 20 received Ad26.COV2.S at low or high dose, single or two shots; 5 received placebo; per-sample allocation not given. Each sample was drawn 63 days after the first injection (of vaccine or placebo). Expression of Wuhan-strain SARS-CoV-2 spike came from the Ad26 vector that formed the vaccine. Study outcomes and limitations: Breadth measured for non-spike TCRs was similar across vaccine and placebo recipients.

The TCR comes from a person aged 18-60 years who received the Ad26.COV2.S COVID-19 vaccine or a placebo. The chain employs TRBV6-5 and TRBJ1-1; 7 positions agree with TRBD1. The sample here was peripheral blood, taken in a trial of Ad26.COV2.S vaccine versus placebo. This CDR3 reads CASSTRDRPTEAFF. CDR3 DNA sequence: TGTGCCAGCAGTACTCGGGACAGACCCACTGAAGCTTTCTTT.